This T cell receptor (beta chain) was sequenced during a study of somatic mutations in cytotoxic T cells in rheumatoid arthritis. Study observations and caveats: Only rheumatoid arthritis patients, not healthy controls, showed CD8+ clonality increasing with age. Each of about an eighth of the 65 patients had a largest CD8+ clone that made up more than 20% of CD8+ cells. Slight underrepresentation of TRBV07 in rheumatoid arthritis patients was not adjusted for multiple comparisons.

Turning to this clone: The antigen is not known.

Germline assignment: CDR1 SGDLS and CDR2 YYNGEE. V shed 0 bases and J shed 8 bases, with 17 bases lying between them. The CDR3 consists of 15 residues. TCRdb's table, derived via immunoSEQ multiplex PCR, lists solely in-frame clones and lacks some. The data show tens of thousands of clones, around 86% seen once. The material sequenced was CD8+ T cells sorted from blood. The receptor's source is an adult with rheumatoid arthritis. J is TRBJ1-2 and V is TRBV9; a weak D match, TRBD1 (6 bases). The CDR3 DNA is TGTGCCAGCAGCGTAGGGGGGGCAGGGTCAGACGGCTACACCTTC. As protein: CASSVGGAGSDGYTF.